The 3 T cell receptor beta chains presented below share a single source sample, sequenced in a study of control samples from healthy donors and cancer patients. The table came from immunoSEQ multiplex PCR; TCRdb's copy has only in-frame clones and leaves some out. The sample has tens of thousands of clones, about 88% seen once. Sequencing was carried out using blood. All receptors derive from a woman aged 50 to 60 in good health.

This clone has only one observation. The gene calls are TRBV2 and TRBJ1-5; tentative D call: TRBD1 (5 bases). Germline assignment: CDR1 SNHLY and CDR2 FYNNEI. The CDR3 length is 17 residues. Trimming left V 1 base short and J 2 bases short, with 15 bases between. The CDR3 loop reads CASSEVTLGVGNQPQHF. The CDR3 nucleotides are TGTGCCAGCAGTGAAGTCACTTTAGGGGTGGGCAATCAGCCCCAGCATTTT.

The chain couples TRBV3-1 (or the pseudogene TRBV3-2) to TRBJ2-2; either TRBD1 or TRBD2 may fit D (7 bases each). The V end lost 4 bases, the J end lost 6 bases, and 15 bases lay between the germline ends. CDR1 is LGHDT, CDR2 YNNKEL, per germline (reference sequence). The CDR3 is 15 amino acids. The CDR3 region has the DNA TGTGCCAGCAGCCCTCAGGGGAGGGGGCCCGGGGAGCTGTTTTTT. This gives the protein CASSPQGRGPGELFF.

In DNA form, the CDR3 reads TGTGCCATCAGCCAAGGACAGGGAATTACTGAAGCTTTCTTT. Translated: CAISQGQGITEAFF. The rearrangement uses TRBV10-3 and TRBJ1-1; 8 bases fit TRBD1. Germline values: CDR1 ENHRY, CDR2 SYGVKD. This CDR3 has 14 amino acids. J was trimmed by 5 bases and V by 6 bases; bases with no gene match: 8.